What follows are 4 T cell receptor beta chains derived from one specimen sequenced in a study of T-cell reconstitution after alpha-beta-depleted transplantation in children. Unique molecular identifiers featured in how the TCRbeta library was prepared. A single record per CDR3 protein comes from TCRdb applying MiXCR to the PCR reads. Of more than 200,000 distinct CDR3 sequences listed, around 25% are singletons. The sample consisted of PBMCs, mostly from graft donor cells, taken 360 days after TCRalphabeta/CD19-depleted stem cell transplant. The origin of the receptors is a female patient aged 2-9 years who had a stem cell transplant for congenital amegakaryocytic thrombocytopenia, so the T cells may come from the graft donor.

The gene calls are TRBV20-1 and TRBJ2-3; no clear D. V lost 1 base, J lost 0 bases, and 8 bases lay in between. The CDR3 extends over 14 amino acids. Germline CDR1 DFQATT, CDR2 SNEGSKA (reference sequence). The CDR3 here is CSARGGYSTDTQYF. CDR3 coding DNA: TGCAGTGCTAGAGGTGGCTACAGCACAGATACGCAGTATTTT.

This clonotype was seen a few times. The J gene is TRBJ1-1, the V gene TRBV12-3 or TRBV12-4; D ambiguous. This CDR3 is built from 13 residues. The V end was cut by 9 bases, the J end by 6 bases, with 17 bases between. CDR3 in amino acids: CASKKIKSAEAFF. The CDR3 coding sequence is TGTGCCAGTAAAAAGATAAAAAGTGCTGAAGCTTTCTTT.

This clonotype was seen only a few times. The chain combines TRBV5-1 with TRBJ2-1; D remains ambiguous. With 4 bases removed from V and 8 bases from J, the gap between germline ends came to 7 bases. The CDR3 is 11 residues long. Germline V gives CDR1 SGHRS, CDR2 YFSETQ. The CDR3 DNA reads as TGCGCCAGCAGCCTCAGAGATGAGCAGTTCTTC. Protein product: CASSLRDEQFF. The complete variable domain, with remaining parts taken from reference TRBV5-1 and TRBJ2-1, reads KAGVTQTPRYLIKTRGQQVTLSCSPISGHRSVSWYQQTPGQGLQFLFEYFSETQRNKGNFPGRFSGRQFSNSRSEMNVSTLELGDSALYLCASSLRDEQFFGPGTRLTVL.

This clonotype appeared many times. V gene TRBV28 combines with J gene TRBJ2-3; either TRBD1 or TRBD2 may fit D (5 bases each). V lost 3 bases and J 1 base, leaving 17 bases between the germline ends. The germline gives CDR1 MDHEN, CDR2 SYDVKM. The CDR3 has 17 residues. CDR3 loop: CASSFRAGTARTDTQYF. In DNA form, the CDR3 reads TGTGCCAGCAGTTTTAGGGCCGGGACGGCCCGCACAGATACGCAGTATTTT.